Listed below are T cell receptor beta chains from one sample, sequenced in a study of T cells after yellow fever vaccination. In TCRdb, the 5' RACE reads were re-called with MiXCR into one record per CDR3 protein. The sample shows some 390,000 distinct CDR3 sequences, under 20% of them seen only once. Source: PBMCs, taken before the yellow fever booster vaccination. All receptors come from a man between 18 and 29 years old who received the YFV17D yellow fever vaccine. The CDR3 runs from the conserved cysteine through the conserved F or W. D genes are given only for firm matches. The size of a clone is reported for some rows only, either as once, few or many, or as a class for expanded clones.

TRBJ2-5	TRBV7-2	-	many	CASSLAGSYEETQYF	TGTGCCAGCAGCTTAGCAGGGAGCTATGAAGAGACCCAGTACTTC
TRBJ2-7	TRBV20-1	-	-	CSASLRVDEQYF	TGCAGTGCTAGCCTGAGGGTAGACGAGCAGTACTTC
TRBJ2-5	TRBV12-3/TRBV12-4	-	-	CASSRDLLYQYF	TGTGCCAGCAGTCGGGACCTTTTGTACCAGTACTTC
TRBJ1-2	TRBV12-3/TRBV12-4	-	-	CASSPLSGGHGYTF	TGTGCCAGCAGTCCCCTTAGTGGGGGGCATGGCTACACCTTC
TRBJ2-3	TRBV7-6	-	-	CASSSDGDTQYF	TGTGCCAGCAGCTCCGACGGAGATACGCAGTATTTT
TRBJ2-3	TRBV5-1	-	few	CASSLTGPIGDTQYF	TGCGCCAGCAGCTTAACAGGGCCGATAGGAGATACGCAGTATTTT
TRBJ1-1	TRBV7-2	-	-	CASSFWGLSTEAFF	TGTGCCAGCAGCTTCTGGGGGCTGAGCACTGAAGCTTTCTTT
TRBJ2-5	TRBV7-3	TRBD1	-	CASSLGTGTRERETQYF	TGTGCCAGCAGCCTGGGGACAGGCACTAGGGAACGGGAGACCCAGTACTTC
TRBJ1-1	TRBV20-1	-	-	CSAGLTVMNTEAFF	TGCAGTGCTGGGCTGACAGTCATGAACACTGAAGCTTTCTTT
TRBJ1-5	TRBV10-3	-	few	CAIGWGSNQPQHF	TGTGCCATCGGTTGGGGGAGCAATCAGCCCCAGCATTTT
TRBJ2-3	TRBV7-9	-	-	CASTMWEDTQYF	TGTGCCAGCACCATGTGGGAAGATACGCAGTATTTT
TRBJ2-1	TRBV9	-	few	CASSVGGGQGYEQFF	TGTGCCAGCAGCGTGGGAGGGGGCCAGGGTTATGAGCAGTTCTTC
TRBJ2-1	TRBV5-8	TRBD1	-	CASSRQGPYNEQFF	TGTGCCAGCAGCCGACAGGGGCCCTACAATGAGCAGTTCTTC
TRBJ1-6	TRBV6-5	-	few	CASSLRNNSPLHF	TGTGCCAGCAGTTTACGTAATAATTCACCCCTCCACTTT